These 17 T cell receptor beta chains were sequenced from one sample in a study of beta chain features in type 1 diabetes. The sequenced template was cDNA made from the entire isolated RNA. The method was immunoSEQ multiplex PCR; TCRdb's version includes in-frame clones alone and lacks a portion of them. Of fewer than 200,000 clones listed, about 13% were seen once; the top ten hold 0.62%. Sequencing was performed on central memory CD4+ T cells from blood. The source is a woman aged 18 to 35 in good health.

The rearrangement links TRBV15 to TRBJ2-3; D call uncertain. In germline, CDR1 is LNHNV, CDR2 YYDKDF (reference sequence). Trimming took off 3 bases at V and 0 bases at J, with 10 bases between the two ends. The CDR3 contains 15 residues. The CDR3 DNA is TGTGCCACCAGCAGCCACCGAACTAGCACAGATACGCAGTATTTT. Protein product: CATSSHRTSTDTQYF.

The V call is TRBV9, the J call TRBJ1-2; tentatively, D is TRBD1 (5 bases). Germline V CDR1 and CDR2: SGDLS, YYNGEE. With 0 bases removed from V and 0 bases from J, the gap between germline ends came to 18 bases. The CDR3 length is 18 residues. The CDR3 DNA follows: TGTGCCAGCAGCGTAGGGGGGTATTCGGGAGAGACTAACTATGGCTACACCTTC. It encodes CASSVGGYSGETNYGYTF.

The chain joins TRBV5-1 to TRBJ1-1; 10 bases are a match to TRBD1. The CDR3 has 16 residues. Trimming took 4 bases from V and 0 from J; bases not matched to a gene: 6. The germline V gene has CDR1 SGHRS and CDR2 YFSETQ. The CDR3 is CASSNGQGGMNTEAFF. CDR3 DNA: TGCGCCAGCAGCAACGGACAGGGGGGAATGAACACTGAAGCTTTCTTT.

The chain links TRBV29-1 to TRBJ1-1; no reliable D call. The CDR3 contains 13 residues. Germline V gene sequence: CDR1 SQVTM, CDR2 ANQGSEA. V was trimmed by 6 bases and J by 2 bases, leaving 13 bases between them. The CDR3 coding sequence is TGCAGCGTCAGCACGGGTTCCAACACTGAAGCTTTCTTT. Protein: CSVSTGSNTEAFF.

The chain couples TRBV7-2 to TRBJ2-1, with D uncertain. Per the germline V gene, CDR1 is SGHTA and CDR2 is FQGNSA. CDR3 size: 12 residues. Trimming cost V 1 base and J 5 bases, with 3 bases left between them. CDR3 sequence: CASSLVDNEQFF. CDR3 in DNA: TGTGCCAGCAGCTTAGTAGACAATGAGCAGTTCTTC.

This clone has a handful of counts. The chain uses TRBV29-1 and TRBJ2-2, with D perhaps TRBD1 (6 bases). V lost 4 bases to trimming and J lost 2 bases, with 11 bases between them. Germline V CDR1 and CDR2: SQVTM, ANQGSEA. There are 14 residues in the CDR3. In DNA, the CDR3 is TGCAGCGTTGGATCCAGGGGTAACACCGGGGAGCTGTTTTTT. This translates into CSVGSRGNTGELFF.

V and J are TRBV29-1 and TRBJ2-5; a weak D match, TRBD2 (6 bases). Per germline, CDR1 SQVTM and CDR2 ANQGSEA. CDR3 length: 14 residues. The V end was cut by 6 bases, the J end by 4 bases, with 18 bases between. This chain's CDR3 is CSVRGRPGGETQYF. The DNA of the CDR3 is TGCAGCGTGCGGGGCCGACCGGGTGGAGAGACCCAGTACTTC.

The chain uses TRBV27 and TRBJ2-7; 9 bases are a match to TRBD1. This CDR3 has 15 residues. Trimming removed 5 bases from V and 5 bases from J; junction bases left unmatched: 10. Germline V CDR1 and CDR2: MNHEY, SMNVEV (reference sequence). CDR3 in DNA: TGTGCCAGCAGTCCATATACCGGGACAGGGAACGAGCAGTACTTC. It codes for CASSPYTGTGNEQYF.

The chain carries TRBV6-4 and TRBJ1-5, with D hard to call. Between the trimmed V and J ends, which lost 6 bases and 3 bases, there was a span of 15 bases. The length of the CDR3 is 15 residues. Per the germline V gene, CDR1 is MRHNA and CDR2 is SNTAGT. The CDR3 bases are TGTGCCAGCAGCACCTCCGGAGGGTTCAATCAGCCCCAGCATTTT. This translates into CASSTSGGFNQPQHF.

This clone was counted many times. The V gene is TRBV7-2, the J gene TRBJ2-7; D not certain. Germline values: CDR1 SGHTA, CDR2 FQGNSA. This CDR3 region has 15 residues. V was clipped by 0 bases and J by 2 bases, with 11 bases between them. Here the CDR3 DNA reads TGTGCCAGCAGCTTAGCGACAAGGCCCACCTACGAGCAGTACTTC. It specifies CASSLATRPTYEQYF.

The chain carries TRBV5-1 and TRBJ2-5, with TRBD1 matching over 7 bases. This CDR3 has 14 amino acids. The V gene end was trimmed by 4 bases and the J gene end by 2 bases; junction bases not matched to a gene: 5. Per the germline V gene, CDR1 is SGHRS and CDR2 is YFSETQ. Here the CDR3 DNA reads TGCGCCAGCAGCCCGGGACAGCTTCAAGAGACCCAGTACTTC. Amino acid sequence: CASSPGQLQETQYF.

This chain joins TRBV5-4 and TRBJ1-4, with TRBD1 identical over 10 bases. This CDR3 region has 14 residues. Germline V gene lookup returns CDR1 SGHNT and CDR2 YYREEE (reference sequence). V was pared by 4 bases and J by 8 bases, with 5 bases of the junction left unmatched. CDR3 sequence reads: CASSTGQGNEKLFF. Written as DNA, the CDR3 is TGTGCCAGCAGCACGGGACAGGGGAACGAAAAACTGTTTTTT. The whole variable domain, remainder taken from reference TRBV5-4 and TRBJ1-4, is ETGVTQSPTHLIKTRGQQVTLRCSSQSGHNTVSWYQQALGQGPQFIFQYYREEENGRGNFPPRFSGLQFPNYSSELNVNALELDDSALYLCASSTGQGNEKLFFGSGTQLSVL.

In its sample, this clone was seen a few times. Germline is not matched at one junction end, which may reflect a read error. The chain employs TRBV6-5 and TRBJ2-3; D is unclear. CDR3 length equals 13 residues. CDR1 and CDR2 (germline): MNHEY, SVGAGI. CDR3 DNA sequence: TGTGCCAGCAGTCACTCCTTCACAGATACGCAGTATTTT. Residues: CASSHSFTDTQYF.

This clone was seen only a few times. V and J are TRBV23-1 and TRBJ2-7; 7 nucleotides line up with TRBD1. TRBV23-1 is an open reading frame whose function is uncertain. CDR3 size: 17 residues. V lost 2 bases to trimming and J lost 2 bases; unmatched junction nucleotides: 12. DNA of the CDR3: TGCGCCAGCAGTCAAAAGGGGGTAGGACAGGAGCCCTACGAGCAGTACTTC. Translating it yields CASSQKGVGQEPYEQYF.

V is TRBV7-3 and J is TRBJ2-1; 12 bases match TRBD2. The CDR3 sequence is 15 residues long. Germline CDR1 SGHTA, CDR2 FQGTGA. V was clipped by 6 bases and J by 7 bases; unmatched bases: 7. The CDR3 sequence is CASSLTSGSVNEQFF. The CDR3 DNA reads TGTGCCAGCAGTTTGACTAGCGGGAGCGTGAATGAGCAGTTCTTC.

This clone appeared a few times. The J gene is TRBJ2-7, the V gene TRBV7-9; 8 bases match TRBD1. The ends lost 5 bases at V and 4 bases at J; junction bases unmatched: 4. CDR3 size: 13 residues. Per the germline V gene, CDR1 is SEHNR and CDR2 is FQNEAQ (reference sequence). The CDR3 DNA follows: TGTGCCAGCAGCCCAGGGGGCCAATACGAGCAGTACTTC. It specifies CASSPGGQYEQYF.

Written as DNA, the CDR3 is TGTGCCACCAGCAGAAAACTAGCGGGAGGGGGGGAGCAGTACTTC. Translated: CATSRKLAGGGEQYF. This chain uses TRBV15 with TRBJ2-7, with 13 bases lining up with TRBD2. Looked up from germline, CDR1 is LNHNV and CDR2 is YYDKDF (reference sequence). J lost 7 bases, V lost 2 bases, and 5 bases had no gene match. This CDR3 is 15 amino acids long.